This note documents a single T cell receptor beta chain sequence. Given a much more abundant clone one base away, this may be a read error. The CDR3 totals 13 residues. Germline V CDR1 and CDR2: SNHLY, FYNNEI. This sample was included in a study of blood T cell repertoires in COVID-19. Only in-frame clones appear in the TCRdb table, and some are missing; sequencing was by immunoSEQ multiplex PCR. The sample carries a few hundred thousand clones, around 85% recorded once. The sequencing sample was made of peripheral blood. The source of this sequence is a woman aged 18-29 years with acute or convalescent COVID-19. The V and J genes are TRBV2 and TRBJ1-1; tentatively, D is TRBD1 (5 bases). CDR3 in DNA: TGTGTCAGAATGACAGAGATGAACACTGAAGCTTTCTTT. This translates into CVRMTEMNTEAFF. Drawing the rest from reference TRBV2 and TRBJ1-1, the complete variable domain is EPEVTQTPSHQVTQMGQEVILRCVPISNHLYFYWYRQILGQKVEFLVSFYNNEISEKSEIFDDQFSVERPDGSNFTLKIRSTKLEDSAMYFCVRMTEMNTEAFFGQGTRLTVV.